Each of the 2 T cell receptor beta chains below was sequenced from the same sample in a study of technical replicates of blood from a few donors. Here immunoSEQ multiplex PCR was the method, and the copy in TCRdb shows in-frame clones only, minus some. The sample lists tens of thousands of clones, 90% occurring once. The sequenced sample was PBMCs. Receptor source: a human donor in good health. Some clones in this sample may be carry-over from other donors' samples.

V gene TRBV7-3 combines with J gene TRBJ2-7; 13 bases agree with TRBD2. The CDR3 totals 16 residues. Germline CDR1 reads SGHTA; CDR2 reads FQGTGA. Germline trimming cut 6 bases from V and 3 bases from J; bases unmatched to any gene: 8. The CDR3 coding sequence is TGTGCCAGCAGTCTTTCCGGGACTAGCGGGGTCTACGAGCAGTACTTC. The encoded protein is CASSLSGTSGVYEQYF.

This chain uses TRBV16 with TRBJ2-7; D uncertain. Germline V CDR1 and CDR2: KGHSY, FQNENV. The V gene lost 1 base and the J gene lost 6 bases, with 4 bases spanning the gap. The CDR3 contains 11 residues. CDR3 amino acids: CASSQFSEQYF. CDR3 DNA: TGTGCCAGCAGCCAATTCTCCGAGCAGTACTTC.